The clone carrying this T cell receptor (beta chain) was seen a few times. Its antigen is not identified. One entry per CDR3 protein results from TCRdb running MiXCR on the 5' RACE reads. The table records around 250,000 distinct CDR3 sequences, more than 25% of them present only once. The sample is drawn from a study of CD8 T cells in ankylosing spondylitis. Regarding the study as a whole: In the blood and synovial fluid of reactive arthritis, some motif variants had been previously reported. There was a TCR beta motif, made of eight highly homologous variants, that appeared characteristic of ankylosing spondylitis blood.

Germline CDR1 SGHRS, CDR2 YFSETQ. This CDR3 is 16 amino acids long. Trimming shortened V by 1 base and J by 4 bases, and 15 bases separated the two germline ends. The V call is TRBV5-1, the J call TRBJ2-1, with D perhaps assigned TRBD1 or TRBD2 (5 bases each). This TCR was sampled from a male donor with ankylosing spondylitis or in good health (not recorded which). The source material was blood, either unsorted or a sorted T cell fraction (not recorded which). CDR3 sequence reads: CASSLIAGAGYNEQFF. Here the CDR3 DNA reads TGCGCCAGCAGCTTGATCGCCGGGGCGGGTTACAATGAGCAGTTCTTC.